These 27 T cell receptor beta chains were sequenced from one sample in a study of identical twins. TCRdb analysed the 5' RACE reads with MiXCR anew, one entry per CDR3 protein. Of 200,000 to 250,000 distinct CDR3 sequences in the sample, more than 9.5% were seen once. The data were also submitted as part of a second study, on yellow fever vaccine responses in identical twins.

The sequenced sample consisted of memory (CD45RO+) T cells sorted from blood. These receptors originate from a woman aged 18-29 years in good health.

This clonotype was seen ten or more times. The V and J genes are TRBV4-1 and TRBJ2-7; 7 bases map to TRBD1. V lost 1 base and J lost 3; bases outside the gene matches: 6. Germline lookup yields CDR1 MGHRA and CDR2 YSYEKL. The CDR3 extends over 15 amino acids. CDR3 protein: CASSQATGTDYEQYF. The CDR3 DNA is TGCGCCAGCAGCCAAGCGACAGGGACCGACTACGAGCAGTACTTC.

This clonotype was counted many times. The rearrangement joins TRBV12-3 or TRBV12-4 to TRBJ1-1; the D is unclear. V lost 2 bases and J 2 bases, leaving 6 bases between the germline ends. The CDR3 sequence is 13 residues long. The CDR3 spells CASSLQTNTEAFF. Here the CDR3 DNA reads TGTGCCAGCAGTTTACAAACAAACACTGAAGCTTTCTTT.

Many counts were recorded for this clonotype. This chain joins TRBV7-2 and TRBJ2-3; D ambiguous. Germline V gives CDR1 SGHTA, CDR2 FQGNSA. The CDR3 covers 12 residues. Trimming pared 5 bases from V and 3 bases from J, leaving 6 bases between. DNA for the CDR3: TGTGCCAGCAGCCCCCCGACAGATACGCAGTATTTT. Translating it yields CASSPPTDTQYF.

The chain uses TRBV9 and TRBJ2-3, with D hard to call. Germline loops: CDR1 SGDLS, CDR2 YYNGEE. The CDR3 loop spans 14 amino acids. Trimming took off 0 bases at V and 0 bases at J, with 5 bases between the two ends. The CDR3 sequence: CASSVAPSTDTQYF. In nucleotides, the CDR3 is TGTGCCAGCAGCGTAGCTCCAAGCACAGATACGCAGTATTTT.

The table lists this clonotype with a few counts. The chain recombines TRBV19 with TRBJ2-1; D not resolved. V lost 1 base and J lost 10, with 5 bases in between. This CDR3 has 11 residues. Germline V gene lookup returns CDR1 LNHDA and CDR2 SQIVND (reference sequence). CDR3 sequence (DNA): TGTGCCAGTAGTATAGTGGGAGAGCAGTTCTTC. This translates into CASSIVGEQFF. The full variable domain, in which reference TRBV19 and TRBJ2-1 provide the parts outside the CDR3, is DGGITQSPKYLFRKEGQNVTLSCEQNLNHDAMYWYRQDPGQGLRLIYYSQIVNDFQKGDIAEGYSVSREKKESFPLTVTSAQKNPTAFYLCASSIVGEQFFGPGTRLTVL.

This clonotype was observed a few times. This chain links TRBV2 with TRBJ1-1, with D tentatively TRBD1 (5 bases). The V and J ends lost 4 bases and 4 bases respectively, with 10 bases between them. There are 13 residues in the CDR3. CDR1 is SNHLY, CDR2 FYNNEI, per germline. The CDR3 DNA sequence: TGTGCCAGCAGTGTCTTGAGGGGCACTGAAGCTTTCTTT. This sequence encodes CASSVLRGTEAFF. Together with reference TRBV2 and TRBJ1-1, the CDR3 gives the full variable domain: EPEVTQTPSHQVTQMGQEVILRCVPISNHLYFYWYRQILGQKVEFLVSFYNNEISEKSEIFDDQFSVERPDGSNFTLKIRSTKLEDSAMYFCASSVLRGTEAFFGQGTRLTVV.

The table lists this clonotype with a few counts. This chain links TRBV7-8 with TRBJ1-1; D uncertain. V lost 1 base and J 0 bases, leaving 9 bases between the germline ends. CDR1 is SGHVS, CDR2 FQNEAQ, per germline. The CDR3 runs 15 residues. CDR3 DNA sequence: TGTGCCAGCAGCTTAGATGAGAAGGTGAACACTGAAGCTTTCTTT. This gives the protein CASSLDEKVNTEAFF.

The chain links TRBV24-1 to TRBJ2-2; D not resolved. CDR3 length: 16 residues. With 2 bases removed from V and 0 bases from J, the gap between germline ends came to 9 bases. Looked up from germline, CDR1 is KGHDR and CDR2 is SFDVKD. For the CDR3, the DNA is TGTGCCACCAGTGATTCTAGAAGGACGAACACCGGGGAGCTGTTTTTT. This encodes CATSDSRRTNTGELFF.

V gene TRBV4-2 combines with J gene TRBJ2-4; 12 bases agree with TRBD2. Germline V CDR1 and CDR2: LGHNA, YNFKEQ. The CDR3 sequence is 19 residues long. J lost 7 bases, V lost 0 bases, and 13 bases had no gene match. The CDR3 DNA sequence: TGTGCCAGCAGCCAAGAAAGGACTAGCGGGACGGACCTGAGGAACATTCAGTACTTC. Translating gives CASSQERTSGTDLRNIQYF.

The sample holds a few counts of this clonotype. This chain uses TRBV29-1 with TRBJ2-7; D gene unclear. The CDR3 has 11 residues. V was shortened by 7 bases and J by 0 bases, with 7 bases between the two germline ends. Germline V lookup: CDR1 SQVTM, CDR2 ANQGSEA. Written as DNA, the CDR3 is TGCAGCGGGGTAATCTCCTACGAGCAGTACTTC. Residues: CSGVISYEQYF.

The V gene is TRBV7-9, the J gene TRBJ2-3, with TRBD2 matching 9 bases. CDR3 size: 15 residues. CDR1 and CDR2 (germline): SEHNR, FQNEAQ (reference sequence). Trimming at V came to 4 bases and at J to 4 bases, leaving 6 bases not matched to a gene. The CDR3 sequence is CASSWGLAGADTQYF. DNA of the CDR3: TGTGCCAGCAGCTGGGGACTAGCTGGCGCAGATACGCAGTATTTT.

This clonotype was counted many times. V and J are TRBV28 and TRBJ2-1; D gene uncertain. The CDR3 runs to 11 residues. Trimming took 7 bases from V and 10 from J, leaving 11 bases between them. Germline-derived CDR1 and CDR2 are MDHEN and SYDVKM. CDR3 residues: CASTTPTEQFF. Written as DNA, the CDR3 is TGTGCCAGCACCACCCCGACCGAGCAGTTCTTC.

The rearrangement uses TRBV7-2 and TRBJ2-2; unclear D gene. V lost 3 bases and J 2 bases, leaving 16 bases between the germline ends. Germline V gene sequence: CDR1 SGHTA, CDR2 FQGNSA. This CDR3 region has 17 residues. Written as DNA, the CDR3 is TGTGCCAGCAGCTTGCATAACTCTCGGGCCAACACCGGGGAGCTGTTTTTT. As protein: CASSLHNSRANTGELFF.

This chain joins TRBV29-1 and TRBJ2-5; TRBD1 matches 8 bases. The CDR3 has 15 amino acids. Germline loops: CDR1 SQVTM, CDR2 ANQGSEA. J lost 3 bases, V lost 8 bases, and 14 bases had no gene match. CDR3 amino acids: CSSDWKTGEKETQYF. CDR3 bases: TGCAGCTCCGATTGGAAGACAGGGGAAAAAGAGACCCAGTACTTC.

This clonotype occurred a few times. This chain links TRBV7-9 with TRBJ2-4; D gene unclear. V shed 6 bases and J shed 6 bases, with 15 bases lying between them. The CDR3 runs to 14 residues. Germline assignment: CDR1 SEHNR and CDR2 FQNEAQ (reference sequence). The CDR3 DNA reads TGTGCCAGCAGTCCGGCCCACCCGCCAAACATTCAGTACTTC. This translates into CASSPAHPPNIQYF.

In its sample, this clonotype was seen a few times. The chain uses TRBV7-8 and TRBJ2-5, with 10 bases aligning to TRBD2. CDR1 and CDR2 (germline): SGHVS, FQNEAQ. This CDR3 is 16 amino acids long. V lost 7 bases to trimming and J lost 4 bases; unmatched junction nucleotides: 12. For the CDR3, the DNA is TGTGCCAGCATTCTTCTAGCGGGAGTGGTGGGAGAGACCCAGTACTTC. Translated, it gives CASILLAGVVGETQYF.

This clonotype was counted a few times. The chain carries TRBV29-1 and TRBJ2-1; tentatively, D is TRBD1 or TRBD2 (5 bases each). Trimming took 6 bases from V and 13 from J, leaving 16 bases between them. Germline-derived CDR1 and CDR2 are SQVTM and ANQGSEA. The CDR3 contains 11 residues. CDR3 loop: CSVNTGTFQFF. As DNA, the CDR3 is TGCAGCGTAAACACCGGGACCTTCCAGTTCTTC.

This clonotype was seen ten or more times. The rearrangement links TRBV5-6 to TRBJ2-5, with 10 nucleotides matching TRBD2. The V and J ends lost 4 bases and 2 bases, in that order; junction bases with no gene match: 2. This CDR3 is 14 amino acids long. Germline V CDR1 and CDR2: SGHDT, YYEEEE. The DNA for the CDR3 is TGTGCCAGCAGCCGGACTAGCGGACAAGAGACCCAGTACTTC. Its translation: CASSRTSGQETQYF. Full variable domain (rest looked up from reference TRBV5-6 and TRBJ2-5): DAGVTQSPTHLIKTRGQQVTLRCSPKSGHDTVSWYQQALGQGPQFIFQYYEEEERQRGNFPDRFSGHQFPNYSSELNVNALLLGDSALYLCASSRTSGQETQYFGPGTRLLVL.

This clonotype was detected only a few times. The J gene is TRBJ2-1, the V gene TRBV2; weak D call: TRBD2 (5 bases). Trimming pared 4 bases from V and 7 bases from J, leaving 11 bases between. CDR1 SNHLY and CDR2 FYNNEI come from the germline V gene. The CDR3 is 13 amino acids. CDR3 nucleotides: TGTGCCAGCAGTGTTGTACTAGGAAATGAGCAGTTCTTC. Residues: CASSVVLGNEQFF.

This clonotype appeared a single time. The chain carries TRBV28 and TRBJ2-2; 7 nucleotides agree with TRBD2. The CDR3 has 17 amino acids. After removal of 3 bases from V and 1 base from J, the junction contained 8 bases not matched to a gene. CDR1 and CDR2 (germline): MDHEN, SYDVKM. Here the CDR3 DNA reads TGTGCCAGCAGTTTGGGCTCTAGCGGAATGAACACCGGGGAGCTGTTTTTT. Its translation is CASSLGSSGMNTGELFF. The full variable domain, rest sourced from reference TRBV28 and TRBJ2-2, is DVKVTQSSRYLVKRTGEKVFLECVQDMDHENMFWYRQDPGLGLRLIYFSYDVKMKEKGDIPEGYSVSREKKERFSLILESASTNQTSMYLCASSLGSSGMNTGELFFGEGSRLTVL.

This clonotype was seen more than once but under ten times. This rearrangement joins TRBV15 to TRBJ2-7, with unresolved D. CDR1 LNHNV and CDR2 YYDKDF come from the germline V gene (reference sequence). The CDR3 consists of 14 residues. V gave up 0 bases and J gave up 1 base, with 7 bases separating them. In DNA form, the CDR3 reads TGTGCCACCAGCAGAGATCACTCGTCCTACGAGCAGTACTTC. It codes for CATSRDHSSYEQYF.

The CDR3: CASSVDRVETQYF. The CDR3 DNA reads as TGTGCCAGCAGCGTAGACAGGGTGGAGACCCAGTACTTC. The rearrangement joins TRBV9 to TRBJ2-5, with D perhaps matching TRBD1 (6 bases). Germline V CDR1 and CDR2: SGDLS, YYNGEE. V was cut by 0 bases and J by 5 bases, with 8 bases left in between. The CDR3 contains 13 residues.

The V and J genes are TRBV7-9 and TRBJ1-1; D may be TRBD1 (6 bases). Germline V gene sequence: CDR1 SEHNR, CDR2 FQNEAQ (reference sequence). This CDR3 region has 13 residues. V was clipped by 11 bases and J by 2 bases, with 15 bases between them. The CDR3 DNA is TGTGCCTTAACAAGGGGGGGTAACACTGAAGCTTTCTTT. Encoded protein: CALTRGGNTEAFF.

This clonotype came up a few times. J is TRBJ1-1 and V is TRBV29-1, with TRBD1 matching 9 bases. The CDR3 has 14 amino acids. Germline V gene sequence: CDR1 SQVTM, CDR2 ANQGSEA. Trimming took 6 bases from V and 0 from J; bases not matched to a gene: 5. The DNA for the CDR3 is TGCAGCGTCCGAGGGACAGGGATGAACACTGAAGCTTTCTTT. It yields the protein CSVRGTGMNTEAFF.

V gene TRBV6-6 combines with J gene TRBJ2-1, with 9 bases that match TRBD1. Losses at the gene ends were 10 bases for V and 6 bases for J; bases not matched to a gene: 7. The germline V gene encodes CDR1 MNHNY and CDR2 SVGAGI (reference sequence). CDR3 size: 13 residues. The CDR3 loop is CATGTGLFNEQFF. As DNA, the CDR3 is TGTGCCACCGGGACAGGGTTGTTCAATGAGCAGTTCTTC.

The table lists this clonotype with many counts. The chain carries TRBV18 and TRBJ1-1; TRBD1 agrees at 10 bases. V lost 3 bases to trimming and J lost 12 bases; unmatched junction nucleotides: 7. The V gene's germline CDR1 is KGHSH and CDR2 LQKENI. The CDR3 sequence is 13 residues long. This CDR3 reads CASSPPGTGVTFF. For the CDR3, the DNA is TGTGCCAGCTCACCCCCCGGGACAGGGGTAACTTTCTTT.

Ten or more counts support this clonotype. The chain joins TRBV5-1 to TRBJ2-4; D perhaps matches TRBD1 (5 bases). Trimming cost V 0 bases and J 11 bases, with 15 bases left between them. Germline V gene data show CDR1 as SGHRS and CDR2 as YFSETQ. The CDR3 spans 14 residues. CDR3 DNA sequence: TGCGCCAGCAGCTTGGATGCGATAGGGGCATTTCAGTACTTC. The encoded protein is CASSLDAIGAFQYF.